The rows below give T cell receptor beta chains drawn from one sample of a study of a mutant IDH1 vaccine in newly diagnosed glioma. The repertoire was sequenced with immunoSEQ multiplex PCR; TCRdb's copy has only in-frame clones and lacks some. The data hold about 130,000 clones, with about four fifths observed a single time. No antigen has been assigned to these receptors. Sequenced here: PBMCs, sampled from a glioma patient whose treatment included an IDH1 peptide vaccine. These receptors all come from a man aged 35 to 55 with glioma. The CDR3 runs from the conserved cysteine through the conserved F or W. The D gene is left open where the match is weak. Expanded clones get a size class; other rows say once, few or many, or leave the size out.

v_call: TRBV6-5; j_call: TRBJ1-1; cdr3_length: 15; clone_size: .; d_call: .; cdr3_nt: TGTGCCAGCAGTTACTCGAGGCGGGGGGGGACTGAAGCTTTCTTT; cdr3_aa: CASSYSRRGGTEAFF
v_call: TRBV7-6; j_call: TRBJ2-5; cdr3_length: 13; clone_size: once; d_call: .; cdr3_nt: TGTGCCAGCAGCTTAGGTGGGGGGGAGACCCAGTACTTC; cdr3_aa: CASSLGGGETQYF
v_call: TRBV19; j_call: TRBJ1-1; cdr3_length: 14; clone_size: .; d_call: TRBD1; cdr3_nt: TGTGCCAGTAGAACCTCAGGGGGCTGGGCTGAAGCTTTCTTT; cdr3_aa: CASRTSGGWAEAFF
v_call: TRBV7-2; j_call: TRBJ1-4; cdr3_length: 15; clone_size: few; d_call: TRBD1; cdr3_nt: TGTGCCAGCAGCTTATCGACAGGGCCCAATGAAAAACTGTTTTTT; cdr3_aa: CASSLSTGPNEKLFF
v_call: TRBV11-2; j_call: TRBJ2-2; cdr3_length: 19; clone_size: once; d_call: TRBD2; cdr3_nt: TGTGCCAGCAGCCCCAGGACCGCTTTGGGACTATCGAACACCGGGGAGCTGTTTTTT; cdr3_aa: CASSPRTALGLSNTGELFF
v_call: TRBV4-1; j_call: TRBJ2-1; cdr3_length: 13; clone_size: few; d_call: .; cdr3_nt: TGCGCCAGCAGCCGTGATTTTATTGGGGAGCAGTTCTTC; cdr3_aa: CASSRDFIGEQFF
v_call: TRBV19; j_call: TRBJ2-3; cdr3_length: 13; clone_size: .; d_call: .; cdr3_nt: TGTGCCAGTAGTATAGCCGCTCCAGATACGCAGTATTTT; cdr3_aa: CASSIAAPDTQYF
v_call: TRBV4-3; j_call: TRBJ1-2; cdr3_length: 14; clone_size: .; d_call: TRBD1; cdr3_nt: TGCGCCAGCAGCCAGGACAGGGGAGCCTATGGCTACACCTTC; cdr3_aa: CASSQDRGAYGYTF
v_call: TRBV23-1; j_call: TRBJ2-7; cdr3_length: 17; clone_size: once; d_call: TRBD1; cdr3_nt: TGCGCCAGCAGTCAATCCCTCCCGGACAGGGGGCGATGCGAGCAGTACTTC; cdr3_aa: CASSQSLPDRGRCEQYF
v_call: TRBV9; j_call: TRBJ1-5; cdr3_length: 15; clone_size: .; d_call: TRBD1; cdr3_nt: TGTGCCAGCAGCGGACAGGGGCTAGATAATCAGCCCCAGCATTTT; cdr3_aa: CASSGQGLDNQPQHF
v_call: TRBV7-7; j_call: TRBJ2-1; cdr3_length: 16; clone_size: .; d_call: TRBD2; cdr3_nt: TGTGCTAGCAGCCGAGCGGGACTAGCGGGGTCAAAGGAGCAGTTCTTC; cdr3_aa: CASSRAGLAGSKEQFF
v_call: TRBV6-5; j_call: TRBJ2-1; cdr3_length: 16; clone_size: .; d_call: TRBD1; cdr3_nt: TGTGCCAGCAGTTACTACCGGACAGGGCTTGGCAATGAGCAGTTCTTC; cdr3_aa: CASSYYRTGLGNEQFF
v_call: TRBV20-1; j_call: TRBJ1-4; cdr3_length: 11; clone_size: .; d_call: .; cdr3_nt: TGCAGTGCTAGGGTGGGTGAAAAACTGTTTTTT; cdr3_aa: CSARVGEKLFF
v_call: TRBV4-3; j_call: TRBJ2-1; cdr3_length: 16; clone_size: .; d_call: TRBD2; cdr3_nt: TGCGCCAGCAGCCAAGTTGGGCTAGCGGGGTACAATGAGCAGTTCTTC; cdr3_aa: CASSQVGLAGYNEQFF
v_call: TRBV19; j_call: TRBJ2-2; cdr3_length: 18; clone_size: .; d_call: .; cdr3_nt: TGTGCCAGTAGCCACCCCAGCGGACAGGGAGGGGCTCACGGGGAGCTGTTTTTT; cdr3_aa: CASSHPSGQGGAHGELFF
v_call: TRBV7-2; j_call: TRBJ1-3; cdr3_length: 14; clone_size: few; d_call: .; cdr3_nt: TGTGCCAGCAGCTTGCGGGGGCGCGGGCACACCATATATTTT; cdr3_aa: CASSLRGRGHTIYF
v_call: TRBV11-1; j_call: TRBJ2-2; cdr3_length: 15; clone_size: .; d_call: TRBD2; cdr3_nt: TGTGCCAGCAGCGCCCTAGCGGGATCCACCGGGGAGCTGTTTTTT; cdr3_aa: CASSALAGSTGELFF
v_call: TRBV7-2; j_call: TRBJ1-2; cdr3_length: 16; clone_size: .; d_call: .; cdr3_nt: TGTGCCAGCAGCTTAGTCCCCGCCGGACAGAACTATGGCTACACCTTC; cdr3_aa: CASSLVPAGQNYGYTF
v_call: TRBV5-1; j_call: TRBJ2-7; cdr3_length: 16; clone_size: .; d_call: .; cdr3_nt: TGCGCCAGCAGCTTGGTTACTCAGGGGTTTGGGTACGAGCAGTACTTC; cdr3_aa: CASSLVTQGFGYEQYF
v_call: TRBV28; j_call: TRBJ2-1; cdr3_length: 14; clone_size: .; d_call: TRBD2; cdr3_nt: TGTGCCAGCAGGACTAGCGGGAGGAAGGATGAGCAGTTCTTC; cdr3_aa: CASRTSGRKDEQFF
v_call: TRBV7-9; j_call: TRBJ2-2; cdr3_length: 17; clone_size: once; d_call: TRBD2; cdr3_nt: TGTGCCAGCAGCCTACGACTAGCGGGAGTGCACGGCGGGGAGCTGTTTTTT; cdr3_aa: CASSLRLAGVHGGELFF
v_call: TRBV18; j_call: TRBJ2-7; cdr3_length: 12; clone_size: .; d_call: TRBD2; cdr3_nt: TGTGCCAGTAAAGTGGGGGGGAACGAGCAGTACTTC; cdr3_aa: CASKVGGNEQYF
v_call: TRBV25-1; j_call: TRBJ1-1; cdr3_length: 15; clone_size: few; d_call: TRBD1; cdr3_nt: TGTGCCAGCAGTGAAACGGGTCAGGGGGCGGGTGAAGCTTTCTTT; cdr3_aa: CASSETGQGAGEAFF
v_call: TRBV28; j_call: TRBJ1-2; cdr3_length: 14; clone_size: .; d_call: TRBD1; cdr3_nt: TGTGCCAGCAGAATACAGGGGTGGGACTATGGCTACACCTTC; cdr3_aa: CASRIQGWDYGYTF
v_call: TRBV7-8; j_call: TRBJ2-7; cdr3_length: 15; clone_size: .; d_call: TRBD1; cdr3_nt: TGTGCCAGCACCAAGGACAGGGGAGCCCACTACGAGCAGTACTTC; cdr3_aa: CASTKDRGAHYEQYF
v_call: TRBV29-1; j_call: TRBJ1-1; cdr3_length: 12; clone_size: .; d_call: .; cdr3_nt: TGCAGCGTTGATCGGGGGGTCGCTGAAGCTTTCTTT; cdr3_aa: CSVDRGVAEAFF
v_call: TRBV27; j_call: TRBJ2-7; cdr3_length: 17; clone_size: .; d_call: TRBD2; cdr3_nt: TGTGCCAGCAGTTTGCTAGCGGGGGGTGTTCTGTATAGGGAGCAGTACTTC; cdr3_aa: CASSLLAGGVLYREQYF
v_call: TRBV30; j_call: TRBJ1-4; cdr3_length: 14; clone_size: .; d_call: TRBD1; cdr3_nt: TGTGCCTGGAGTCCCGGGACAGGGACGAAAAAACTGTTTTTT; cdr3_aa: CAWSPGTGTKKLFF
v_call: TRBV7-2; j_call: TRBJ2-5; cdr3_length: 15; clone_size: .; d_call: .; cdr3_nt: TGTGCCAGCAGGCCTGAGTTCGGAAATCTAGAGACCCAGTACTTC; cdr3_aa: CASRPEFGNLETQYF
v_call: TRBV30; j_call: TRBJ1-1; cdr3_length: 15; clone_size: .; d_call: TRBD1; cdr3_nt: TGTGCCTGGAGTGTAACACAGACAGGGGTCCGTGAAGCTTTCTTT; cdr3_aa: CAWSVTQTGVREAFF
v_call: TRBV6-4; j_call: TRBJ2-3; cdr3_length: 10; clone_size: .; d_call: .; cdr3_nt: TGTGCCAGCGGACCCCATACGCAGTATTTT; cdr3_aa: CASGPHTQYF
v_call: TRBV11-2; j_call: TRBJ2-5; cdr3_length: 13; clone_size: .; d_call: TRBD1; cdr3_nt: TGTGCCAGCAGCTTTAGGGGGCTCGAGACCCAGTACTTC; cdr3_aa: CASSFRGLETQYF